This is a list of T cell receptor beta chains from one sample in a study of radiotherapy plus CTLA-4 blockade in lung cancer. This table comes from immunoSEQ multiplex PCR, and its TCRdb copy is limited to in-frame clones, with some not included. Of 70,000 to 90,000 clones listed, under 85% are singletons. Material: peripheral blood, obtained from a patient treated with radiotherapy plus ipilimumab. All receptors derive from a human donor with non-small cell lung cancer who had stable disease on radiotherapy plus ipilimumab. The CDR3 runs from the conserved cysteine through the conserved F or W. The order of the fields is CDR3 protein, CDR3 DNA, D gene, J gene, clone size, V gene. D genes are given only for firm matches. Size values are once, few and many counts, or a class for expanded clones, and some rows have none.

CDR3: CASSFLLGSGNSPLHF
DNA: TGTGCCAGCAGTTTCCTTTTGGGTTCTGGTAATTCACCCCTCCACTTT
D: -
J: TRBJ1-6
size: -
V: TRBV28

CDR3: CASSRDRGDSNQPQHF
DNA: TGTGCCAGCAGCCGAGACAGGGGGGATAGCAATCAGCCCCAGCATTTT
D: TRBD1
J: TRBJ1-5
size: few
V: TRBV5-6

CDR3: CASSTLGFEQFF
DNA: TGTGCCAGCAGTACGTTAGGGTTTGAGCAGTTCTTC
D: -
J: TRBJ2-1
size: -
V: TRBV28

CDR3: CASMGTVGSYEQYF
DNA: TGCGCCAGTATGGGGACAGTAGGGTCCTACGAGCAGTACTTC
D: TRBD1
J: TRBJ2-7
size: -
V: TRBV5-1

CDR3: CASSLDLGREVFF
DNA: TGTGCCAGCAGCTTAGATCTGGGGCGGGAAGTGTTTTTT
D: -
J: TRBJ2-2
size: -
V: TRBV11-2

CDR3: CASTYDPPGRSTEAFF
DNA: TGCGCCAGCACCTACGACCCGCCGGGGAGGTCCACTGAAGCTTTCTTT
D: -
J: TRBJ1-1
size: -
V: TRBV5-1

CDR3: CASSLGTGTNTEAFF
DNA: TGTGCCAGCAGCCTAGGGACAGGGACTAACACTGAAGCTTTCTTT
D: TRBD1
J: TRBJ1-1
size: -
V: TRBV7-9

CDR3: CASSIAGDGYTF
DNA: TGTGCCAGTAGTATAGCAGGGGACGGCTACACCTTC
D: -
J: TRBJ1-2
size: -
V: TRBV19

CDR3: CASSPPWGRTEAFF
DNA: TGTGCCAGCTCACCACCGTGGGGCCGCACTGAAGCTTTCTTT
D: -
J: TRBJ1-1
size: -
V: TRBV18

CDR3: CASSPGGNNEQFF
DNA: TGTGCCAGCAGTCCCGGAGGAAACAATGAGCAGTTCTTC
D: -
J: TRBJ2-1
size: -
V: TRBV6-1

CDR3: CASSAPGRILNYGYTF
DNA: TGTGCCAGCAGTGCTCCAGGACGGATCTTAAACTATGGCTACACCTTC
D: -
J: TRBJ1-2
size: -
V: TRBV6-6

CDR3: CASSLGMGLYNSPLHF
DNA: TGTGCCAGCAGCTTAGGCATGGGCCTATATAATTCACCCCTCCACTTT
D: -
J: TRBJ1-6
size: few
V: TRBV7-6

CDR3: CASSSASLGSQHF
DNA: TGTGCCAGCAGCTCCGCCTCCCTGGGTTCCCAGCATTTT
D: -
J: TRBJ1-5
size: -
V: TRBV7-9

CDR3: CASSKEDRSEAFF
DNA: TGTGCCAGTAGTAAAGAGGACAGGAGTGAAGCTTTCTTT
D: TRBD1
J: TRBJ1-1
size: -
V: TRBV19

CDR3: CSVDWNGRNSPLHF
DNA: TGCAGCGTTGATTGGAACGGGCGGAATTCACCCCTCCACTTT
D: -
J: TRBJ1-6
size: once
V: TRBV29-1

CDR3: CASSYGGSFNTQYF
DNA: TGTGCCAGCAGTTACGGGGGCTCCTTCAATACGCAGTATTTT
D: -
J: TRBJ2-3
size: -
V: TRBV6-6

CDR3: CASSASPGTYNEQFF
DNA: TGTGCCAGCTCAGCGTCACCCGGCACGTACAATGAGCAGTTCTTC
D: -
J: TRBJ2-1
size: -
V: TRBV18

CDR3: CASSLDRGFLYEQYF
DNA: TGTGCCAGCAGCCTCGACAGGGGGTTCCTCTACGAGCAGTACTTC
D: TRBD1
J: TRBJ2-7
size: -
V: TRBV27

CDR3: CASSGQGSFSGANVLTF
DNA: TGTGCCAGTTCAGGACAGGGTTCCTTCTCTGGGGCCAACGTCCTGACTTTC
D: TRBD1
J: TRBJ2-6
size: -
V: TRBV19

CDR3: CASSFLNEQFF
DNA: TGTGCCAGCAGCTTTCTCAATGAGCAGTTCTTC
D: -
J: TRBJ2-1
size: -
V: TRBV5-8

CDR3: CATRSRQGMQTQYF
DNA: TGTGCCACCAGATCTCGACAGGGAATGCAGACCCAGTACTTC
D: TRBD1
J: TRBJ2-5
size: once
V: TRBV15

CDR3: CASSLAFNTGELFF
DNA: TGTGCCAGCAGCTTAGCTTTCAACACCGGGGAGCTGTTTTTT
D: -
J: TRBJ2-2
size: -
V: TRBV7-6

CDR3: CASSLGPGGTDTQYF
DNA: TGTGCCAGCAGCTTGGGCCCAGGGGGCACAGATACGCAGTATTTT
D: -
J: TRBJ2-3
size: -
V: TRBV5-4

CDR3: CASSAVGQRDSKNIQYF
DNA: TGCGCCAGCAGTGCCGTCGGACAGCGAGATTCCAAAAACATTCAGTACTTC
D: -
J: TRBJ2-4
size: -
V: TRBV10-1

CDR3: CASSLIPRTGTLNYEQYF
DNA: TGTGCCAGCAGCTTAATCCCAAGGACAGGGACCCTTAACTACGAGCAGTACTTC
D: TRBD1
J: TRBJ2-7
size: -
V: TRBV7-7

CDR3: CATSRGGVGNNEQFF
DNA: TGTGCCACCAGCAGAGGGGGGGTGGGCAACAATGAGCAGTTCTTC
D: -
J: TRBJ2-1
size: -
V: TRBV15

CDR3: CASSIVGAGDTEAFF
DNA: TGTGCCAGTAGTATCGTGGGGGCGGGGGACACTGAAGCTTTCTTT
D: -
J: TRBJ1-1
size: -
V: TRBV19

CDR3: CASSRTSGGGGSTNEQFF
DNA: TGTGCCAGCAGCCGGACTAGCGGGGGGGGAGGGTCTACCAATGAGCAGTTCTTC
D: TRBD2
J: TRBJ2-1
size: -
V: TRBV6-4

CDR3: CASSLWTANTGELFF
DNA: TGTGCCAGCAGTCTCTGGACAGCGAACACCGGGGAGCTGTTTTTT
D: -
J: TRBJ2-2
size: -
V: TRBV14

CDR3: CASSLAGARRGQFF
DNA: TGTGCCAGCAGCTTAGCGGGGGCTCGCAGAGGGCAGTTCTTC
D: -
J: TRBJ2-1
size: -
V: TRBV11-2

CDR3: CASSPTGTVHLRTEAFF
DNA: TGCGCCAGCAGTCCCACCGGGACAGTTCATTTGAGAACTGAAGCTTTCTTT
D: TRBD1
J: TRBJ1-1
size: -
V: TRBV10-2

CDR3: CASSSGFPENIQYF
DNA: TGCGCCAGCAGCTCAGGTTTCCCTGAAAACATTCAGTACTTC
D: -
J: TRBJ2-4
size: -
V: TRBV5-1

CDR3: CASSVIPLAGGTTDTQYF
DNA: TGTGCCAGCAGCGTCATCCCACTAGCGGGAGGTACTACAGATACGCAGTATTTT
D: TRBD2
J: TRBJ2-3
size: -
V: TRBV9

CDR3: CASSGPGGRSSTDTQYF
DNA: TGTGCCAGCAGCGGCCCAGGAGGGAGGAGCAGCACAGATACGCAGTATTTT
D: -
J: TRBJ2-3
size: -
V: TRBV5-6

CDR3: CASGRQGVSNEQFF
DNA: TGTGCCAGCGGGAGACAGGGGGTTAGTAATGAGCAGTTCTTC
D: TRBD1
J: TRBJ2-1
size: -
V: TRBV7-9

CDR3: CASSNRPGRDGYTF
DNA: TGTGCCAGCTCCAACCGCCCAGGGCGAGATGGCTACACCTTC
D: -
J: TRBJ1-2
size: -
V: TRBV27

CDR3: CASRLPREGNQPQHF
DNA: TGTGCAAGTCGCTTACCAAGGGAGGGCAATCAGCCCCAGCATTTT
D: -
J: TRBJ1-5
size: once
V: TRBV12-2

CDR3: CASSVKQLNQPQHF
DNA: TGTGCCAGCAGTGTAAAGCAGTTGAATCAGCCCCAGCATTTT
D: -
J: TRBJ1-5
size: few
V: TRBV27

CDR3: CASTLTGSGNTIYF
DNA: TGTGCCAGCACCCTCACAGGCTCTGGAAACACCATATATTTT
D: -
J: TRBJ1-3
size: -
V: TRBV7-2

CDR3: CASSPGLVGDTQYF
DNA: TGCGCCAGCAGCCCGGGACTAGTTGGAGATACGCAGTATTTT
D: TRBD2
J: TRBJ2-3
size: -
V: TRBV5-1

CDR3: CASSSRGTGANVLTF
DNA: TGTGCCAGCAGCTCAAGGGGGACTGGGGCCAACGTCCTGACTTTC
D: -
J: TRBJ2-6
size: -
V: TRBV7-3

CDR3: CASSLRQIGNTEAFF
DNA: TGTGCCAGCAGCCTCCGACAGATCGGGAACACTGAAGCTTTCTTT
D: -
J: TRBJ1-1
size: once
V: TRBV5-4

CDR3: CASSQSGEKLFF
DNA: TGTGCCAGCAGCCAGTCAGGGGAAAAACTGTTTTTT
D: -
J: TRBJ1-4
size: once
V: TRBV7-9

CDR3: CASSPTGPGGNQPQHF
DNA: TGTGCCAGCTCACCAACGGGGCCGGGGGGCAATCAGCCCCAGCATTTT
D: -
J: TRBJ1-5
size: -
V: TRBV18

CDR3: CASSLANTAGNTIYF
DNA: TGCGCCAGCAGCTTGGCCAACACGGCTGGAAACACCATATATTTT
D: -
J: TRBJ1-3
size: -
V: TRBV5-1

CDR3: CASSRPPLTGQGASGTQYF
DNA: TGTGCCAGCAGTCGGCCTCCCCTTACGGGACAGGGGGCGTCCGGGACCCAGTACTTC
D: TRBD1
J: TRBJ2-5
size: -
V: TRBV28

CDR3: CASSQDGTSGRAGGDTQYF
DNA: TGCGCCAGCAGCCAAGATGGTACTAGCGGGAGGGCCGGGGGAGATACGCAGTATTTT
D: TRBD2
J: TRBJ2-3
size: few
V: TRBV4-1

CDR3: CASSPRQSVNTEAFF
DNA: TGTGCCAGTAGTCCCCGACAGAGCGTGAACACTGAAGCTTTCTTT
D: -
J: TRBJ1-1
size: once
V: TRBV19

CDR3: CASSPGPFTGELFF
DNA: TGTGCCAGCAGTCCGGGACCCTTCACCGGGGAGCTGTTTTTT
D: -
J: TRBJ2-2
size: once
V: TRBV6-5

CDR3: CAIKQGELQPQHF
DNA: TGTGCCATAAAACAGGGGGAGCTCCAGCCCCAGCATTTT
D: -
J: TRBJ1-5
size: -
V: TRBV21-1

CDR3: CASSLTFGGTEGYTF
DNA: TGTGCCAGCAGCTTAACTTTCGGGGGCACGGAAGGCTACACCTTC
D: -
J: TRBJ1-2
size: -
V: TRBV7-3

CDR3: CASSQTKTGNYGYTF
DNA: TGTGCCAGCAGTCAAACAAAAACAGGGAACTATGGCTACACCTTC
D: -
J: TRBJ1-2
size: -
V: TRBV28

CDR3: CSVFDSPYNEQFF
DNA: TGCAGCGTTTTCGACTCGCCCTACAATGAGCAGTTCTTC
D: -
J: TRBJ2-1
size: -
V: TRBV29-1

CDR3: CASSVGVGSDEKLFF
DNA: TGTGCCAGCAGCGTAGGGGTAGGGTCGGATGAAAAACTGTTTTTT
D: -
J: TRBJ1-4
size: -
V: TRBV9

CDR3: CASSLSPQGIYEQYF
DNA: TGTGCCAGCAGCTTAAGTCCCCAGGGGATCTACGAGCAGTACTTC
D: -
J: TRBJ2-7
size: -
V: TRBV11-3

CDR3: CASSPETGRLAKNIQYF
DNA: TGTGCCAGTAGTCCCGAGACGGGACGTCTAGCCAAAAACATTCAGTACTTC
D: -
J: TRBJ2-4
size: -
V: TRBV19

CDR3: CASSFGSFTGANVLTF
DNA: TGTGCCAGCAGCTTCGGATCCTTCACTGGGGCCAACGTCCTGACTTTC
D: -
J: TRBJ2-6
size: -
V: TRBV5-8

CDR3: CATSREQGSSYEQYF
DNA: TGTGCCACCAGCAGAGAACAGGGATCTTCCTACGAGCAGTACTTC
D: -
J: TRBJ2-7
size: once
V: TRBV15